The 25 T cell receptor beta chains below come from one sample, sequenced in a study of cytomegalovirus exposure and HLA in healthy donors (dated by TCRdb to the late 2010s). The receptor library was made with the immunoSEQ multiplex PCR assay. A mixture of 60 forward primers for TCR Vbeta segments and 13 reverse primers for TCR Jbeta segments was used in the multiplex PCR. What TCRdb holds here is the immuneACCESS table cut down to in-frame rearrangements. Part of the clones is not present; checked against another copy, under half of the missing clones reflect an unresolved V gene, and the others are unexplained. Counted in this sample were around 140,000 clones; around 82% of them appeared once. The ten largest account for 3.2% of the sample. The sequencing sample was made of PBMCs. Every receptor here comes from a man younger than 35 in good health and CMV-seropositive.

The chain couples TRBV25-1 to TRBJ1-3; D gene uncertain. The CDR3 totals 13 residues. V dropped 7 bases and J dropped 0 bases, with 7 bases sitting between them. Germline-derived CDR1 and CDR2 are MGHDK and SYGVNS. The CDR3 DNA reads as TGTGCCAGCACCCCCAACTCTGGAAACACCATATATTTT. Amino acid sequence: CASTPNSGNTIYF.

V is TRBV28 and J is TRBJ2-3; 7 bases map to TRBD2. The germline V gene has CDR1 MDHEN and CDR2 SYDVKM. The CDR3 runs 17 residues. V shed 7 bases and J 3 bases; nucleotides not matched to a gene: 16. Here the CDR3 reads CASTNSPGGRGTDTQYF. The CDR3 nucleotides are TGTGCCAGCACCAACTCTCCTGGGGGGAGGGGAACAGATACGCAGTATTTT.

The chain links TRBV7-6 to TRBJ1-3; 7 positions agree with TRBD1. This CDR3 is built from 17 residues. V dropped 0 bases and J dropped 2; count of bases not matched to a gene: 7. Germline lookup yields CDR1 SGHVS and CDR2 FNYEAQ. The CDR3 here is CASSLAGQGDAGNTIYF. CDR3 DNA: TGTGCCAGCAGCTTAGCGGGGCAGGGGGACGCTGGAAACACCATATATTTT.

The chain recombines TRBV19 with TRBJ1-4, with a tentative D call TRBD1 (5 bases). Trimming removed 6 bases at V and 0 bases at J, with 8 bases between. This CDR3 has 14 amino acids. Germline V gene data show CDR1 as LNHDA and CDR2 as SQIVND (reference sequence). The CDR3 spells CASSMTATNEKLFF. The DNA of the CDR3 is TGTGCCAGTAGCATGACAGCAACTAATGAAAAACTGTTTTTT. The full variable domain, completed using reference TRBV19 and TRBJ1-4, is DGGITQSPKYLFRKEGQNVTLSCEQNLNHDAMYWYRQDPGQGLRLIYYSQIVNDFQKGDIAEGYSVSREKKESFPLTVTSAQKNPTAFYLCASSMTATNEKLFFGSGTQLSVL.

In its sample, this clone was seen once. The chain employs TRBV2 and TRBJ2-3; possibly TRBD1 for D (6 bases). Trimming stripped 7 bases from V and 4 bases from J, with 12 bases between. Per the germline V gene, CDR1 is SNHLY and CDR2 is FYNNEI. The CDR3 is made up of 13 amino acids. The CDR3 region has the DNA TGTGCCAGCACGGGCCAGGGGTCAGATACGCAGTATTTT. Its protein product is CASTGQGSDTQYF.

This clone has more than one count but fewer than ten. The chain is built from TRBV28 and TRBJ2-7; possible D gene TRBD1, 5 bases. Trimming took 5 bases from V and 6 from J, leaving 14 bases between them. Germline V CDR1 and CDR2: MDHEN, SYDVKM. CDR3 size: 13 residues. As DNA, the CDR3 is TGTGCCAGCAGTCCGCATCGACAGACCGAGCAGTACTTC. This sequence encodes CASSPHRQTEQYF. Full variable domain (remainder filled in from reference TRBV28 and TRBJ2-7): DVKVTQSSRYLVKRTGEKVFLECVQDMDHENMFWYRQDPGLGLRLIYFSYDVKMKEKGDIPEGYSVSREKKERFSLILESASTNQTSMYLCASSPHRQTEQYFGPGTRLTVT.

The chain carries TRBV5-4 and TRBJ1-3; 7 nucleotides line up with TRBD1. Losses at the gene ends were 3 bases for V and 4 bases for J; bases not matched to a gene: 10. Germline assignment: CDR1 SGHNT and CDR2 YYREEE (reference sequence). The CDR3 covers 16 residues. The CDR3 spells CASSSMTGILGNTIYF. The CDR3 DNA reads as TGTGCCAGCAGCTCCATGACAGGGATCCTCGGAAACACCATATATTTT.

The chain combines TRBV5-1 with TRBJ2-2; TRBD2 aligns across 9 bases. The CDR3 is 16 residues long. V shed 0 bases and J 5 bases; nucleotides not matched to a gene: 5. Germline values: CDR1 SGHRS, CDR2 YFSETQ. The CDR3, as DNA: TGCGCCAGCAGCTTGGAGGGACTAGCTGGTACCGGGGAGCTGTTTTTT. It yields the protein CASSLEGLAGTGELFF.

The rearrangement links TRBV9 to TRBJ2-3; 9 nucleotides agree with TRBD2. The CDR3 runs to 14 residues. Germline V gene data show CDR1 as SGDLS and CDR2 as YYNGEE. The trim removed 3 bases at V and 7 bases at J, leaving 6 bases unmatched. This CDR3 reads CASSGAGTSNTQYF. The CDR3 DNA follows: TGTGCCAGCAGCGGGGCCGGGACTAGCAATACGCAGTATTTT.

The chain combines TRBV10-3 with TRBJ2-7; TRBD1 agrees at 9 bases. The germline gives CDR1 ENHRY, CDR2 SYGVKD. This CDR3 is built from 17 residues. J gave up 3 bases and V 0 bases, and 9 bases lay outside the gene matches. CDR3 DNA sequence: TGTGCCATCAGTGAGTCGATTCGAGGACAGGGGAACTACGAGCAGTACTTC. Translating it yields CAISESIRGQGNYEQYF.

The chain employs TRBV7-9 and TRBJ2-1, with D hard to call. The ends were cut back, 5 bases at V and 0 bases at J, with 11 bases in the middle. The V gene's germline CDR1 is SEHNR and CDR2 FQNEAQ (reference sequence). The CDR3 has 15 residues. CDR3 loop: CASSADWSSYNEQFF. The DNA of the CDR3 is TGTGCCAGCAGCGCAGACTGGAGCTCCTACAATGAGCAGTTCTTC.

The chain carries TRBV4-2 and TRBJ2-6, with TRBD1 matching 11 bases. The V gene's germline CDR1 is LGHNA and CDR2 YNFKEQ. The CDR3 is made up of 17 amino acids. Trimming removed 6 bases from V and 0 bases from J; junction bases left unmatched: 4. The CDR3 reads CASSSGTGGSGANVLTF. The CDR3 region has the DNA TGTGCCAGCAGTTCCGGGACAGGGGGCTCTGGGGCCAACGTCCTGACTTTC.

The genes are TRBV10-1 and TRBJ1-1; D is undetermined. The CDR3 contains 13 residues. The V end lost 7 bases, the J end lost 1 base, and 10 bases lay between the germline ends. Germline V gene sequence: CDR1 WNHNN, CDR2 SYGVQD (reference sequence). The DNA of the CDR3 is TGCGCCAGCAAGGAACAGTCGAACACTGAAGCTTTCTTT. Protein: CASKEQSNTEAFF.

This clone was seen just once. The V and J genes are TRBV7-8 and TRBJ2-2; 10 bases fit TRBD1. After removal of 5 bases from V and 5 bases from J, the junction contained 5 bases not matched to a gene. The V gene's germline CDR1 is SGHVS and CDR2 FQNEAQ. The CDR3 totals 15 residues. The CDR3 DNA follows: TGTGCCAGCAGCATTAGGACAGGGGGGACCGGGGAGCTGTTTTTT. It codes for CASSIRTGGTGELFF.

Here the CDR3 DNA reads TGTGCCAGCAGCGTAGGTATGGCAAGCTCTGGAAACACCATATATTTT. This encodes CASSVGMASSGNTIYF. The genes are TRBV9 and TRBJ1-3; D remains unclear. V lost 0 bases and J lost 0, with 10 bases in between. The CDR3 loop spans 16 amino acids. From germline, CDR1 is SGDLS and CDR2 YYNGEE.

This chain links TRBV28 with TRBJ1-2, with unresolved D. V lost 8 bases and J lost 7, with 20 bases in between. The CDR3 is 14 amino acids. Germline V CDR1 and CDR2: MDHEN, SYDVKM. In nucleotides, the CDR3 is TGTGCCAGCTACGATCGGGGTCTAACACTTGGCTACACCTTC. Translating gives CASYDRGLTLGYTF.

The chain combines TRBV6-5 with TRBJ2-3, with TRBD1 matching over 8 bases. V was clipped by 5 bases and J by 6 bases; unmatched bases: 4. The V gene's germline CDR1 is MNHEY and CDR2 SVGAGI. This CDR3 is 13 amino acids long. The DNA of the CDR3 is TGTGCCAGCAGTGTCAGGACAGGGGATACGCAGTATTTT. Residues: CASSVRTGDTQYF.

A single count supports this clone. The rearrangement uses TRBV5-1 and TRBJ2-7; 9 nucleotides line up with TRBD2. The germline V gene has CDR1 SGHRS and CDR2 YFSETQ. Losses at the gene ends were 4 bases for V and 5 bases for J; bases not matched to a gene: 10. There are 15 residues in the CDR3. The CDR3 is CASSLLAGMRNEQYF. Here the CDR3 DNA reads TGCGCCAGCAGCCTGCTAGCGGGAATGCGGAACGAGCAGTACTTC.

The gene calls are TRBV27 and TRBJ2-7; 8 nucleotides agree with TRBD2. Germline-derived CDR1 and CDR2 are MNHEY and SMNVEV (reference sequence). This CDR3 contains 14 residues. V lost 2 bases, J lost 5 bases, and 5 bases stayed unmatched. The CDR3 is CASSLVAGRDEQYF. The CDR3 DNA is TGTGCCAGCAGTTTAGTAGCGGGACGGGACGAGCAGTACTTC.

The J gene is TRBJ2-3, the V gene TRBV14; TRBD2 matches 11 bases. Germline V CDR1 and CDR2: SGHDN, FVKESK. The CDR3 sequence is 14 residues long. Trimming cost V 2 bases and J 7 bases; bases outside gene matches: 2. In DNA form, the CDR3 reads TGTGCCAGCAGCCAAAGACTAGCGGGGCATACGCAGTATTTT. This translates into CASSQRLAGHTQYF. Looking up the rest from reference TRBV14 and TRBJ2-3 gives the full variable domain: EAGVTQFPSHSVIEKGQTVTLRCDPISGHDNLYWYRRVMGKEIKFLLHFVKESKQDESGMPNNRFLAERTGGTYSTLKVQPAELEDSGVYFCASSQRLAGHTQYFGPGTRLTVL.

The chain joins TRBV30 to TRBJ2-7; unclear D gene. Germline values: CDR1 GTSNPN, CDR2 SVGIG (reference sequence). The CDR3 has 13 amino acids. V was cut by 4 bases and J by 0 bases, with 10 bases left in between. The CDR3 coding sequence is TGTGCCTGGACCGCAGAATCCTCCTACGAGCAGTACTTC. Translation gives CAWTAESSYEQYF.

The chain joins TRBV30 to TRBJ1-6; 9 nucleotides match TRBD1. The CDR3 contains 15 residues. Looked up from germline, CDR1 is GTSNPN and CDR2 is SVGIG (reference sequence). V shed 2 bases and J 6 bases; nucleotides not matched to a gene: 5. This chain's CDR3 is CAWSPRGQGNSPLHF. The CDR3 nucleotides are TGTGCCTGGAGTCCCCGGGGACAGGGTAATTCACCCCTCCACTTT.

The chain couples TRBV5-4 to TRBJ2-2, with 11 bases fitting TRBD2. The germline V gene encodes CDR1 SGHNT and CDR2 YYREEE (reference sequence). The CDR3 is 16 amino acids. Trimming took 3 bases from V and 7 from J; bases not matched to a gene: 8. CDR3 bases: TGTGCCAGCAGCTCCGGGACTAGCGGAGCCCTCGGGGAGCTGTTTTTT. It is translated as CASSSGTSGALGELFF.

V gene TRBV28 combines with J gene TRBJ1-3, with D possibly being TRBD1 (5 bases). V lost 9 bases and J lost 3, with 15 bases in between. The germline V gene encodes CDR1 MDHEN and CDR2 SYDVKM. The CDR3 is 14 amino acids. CDR3 region: CASTTVDGGNTIYF. For the CDR3, the DNA is TGTGCCAGTACGACAGTGGATGGTGGAAACACCATATATTTT.

V is TRBV5-1 and J is TRBJ2-5; 9 nucleotides agree with TRBD1. This CDR3 region has 15 residues. With 6 bases clipped from V and 4 bases from J, the junction kept 10 bases outside the gene matches. CDR1 and CDR2 (germline): SGHRS, YFSETQ. For the CDR3, the DNA is TGCGCCAGCACCTTACAAGCGACAGGGGGAGAGACCCAGTACTTC. Protein: CASTLQATGGETQYF.